Presented here are 11 T cell receptor beta chains from one specimen sequenced in a study of blood T cell repertoires in COVID-19. Profiling relied on immunoSEQ multiplex PCR, and the TCRdb table lists in-frame clones only, not all of them. There are 72,000 or so clones in the sample; 86% occur only once, and about an eighth lies in the top ten. The sample was peripheral blood. The receptors were gathered from a woman aged 60-75 years with acute or convalescent COVID-19.

The chain joins TRBV5-4 to TRBJ1-5, with 8 positions matching TRBD1. CDR3 size: 15 residues. Germline CDR1 and CDR2: SGHNT and YYREEE (reference sequence). V was clipped by 0 bases and J by 2 bases; unmatched bases: 1. Written as DNA, the CDR3 is TGTGCCAGCAGCTTGGGACAGGGGCGCAATCAGCCCCAGCATTTT. Its protein is CASSLGQGRNQPQHF.

The chain recombines TRBV3-1 (or the pseudogene TRBV3-2) with TRBJ2-3; D call uncertain. This CDR3 has 14 amino acids. The germline CDR1 and CDR2 sequences are LGHDT and YNNKEL (reference sequence). The V gene lost 2 bases and the J gene lost 2 bases, with 8 bases spanning the gap. CDR3 protein: CASSQNLYTDTQYF. The CDR3 nucleotides read TGTGCCAGCAGCCAAAACCTATACACAGATACGCAGTATTTT.

The chain recombines TRBV28 with TRBJ2-7; 9 bases map to TRBD2. The CDR3 covers 15 residues. With 5 bases clipped from V and 3 bases from J, the junction kept 8 bases outside the gene matches. Germline CDR1 MDHEN, CDR2 SYDVKM. The CDR3 spells CASSQSGGPFYEQYF. Written as DNA, the CDR3 is TGTGCCAGCAGTCAGAGCGGGGGGCCCTTCTACGAGCAGTACTTC.

This chain links TRBV4-2 with TRBJ1-3; D may be TRBD1 (5 bases). The germline CDR1 and CDR2 sequences are LGHNA and YNFKEQ. The CDR3 sequence is 14 residues long. Deletions cut 3 bases from V and 3 bases from J, with 9 bases between. The chain's CDR3 is CASSHDRDGNTIYF. DNA of the CDR3: TGTGCCAGCAGCCATGACAGAGATGGAAACACCATATATTTT.

This chain joins TRBV5-1 and TRBJ1-2; unclear D gene. Germline V gene lookup returns CDR1 SGHRS and CDR2 YFSETQ. CDR3 length equals 14 residues. V was clipped by 0 bases and J by 10 bases, with 16 bases between them. The DNA for the CDR3 is TGCGCCAGCAGCTTGGGTTGGGGAGTTGAGGCCTACACCTTC. Amino acids: CASSLGWGVEAYTF.

The V and J genes are TRBV30 and TRBJ1-3; 9 bases are shared with TRBD1. The J segment lost 3 bases and the V segment lost 5 bases, leaving 2 bases of the junction unmatched. The CDR3 loop spans 13 amino acids. The V gene's germline CDR1 is GTSNPN and CDR2 SVGIG (reference sequence). CDR3 nucleotide sequence: TGTGCCTGGGGGACAGGGAATGGAAACACCATATATTTT. Its protein product is CAWGTGNGNTIYF.

The chain is built from TRBV19 and TRBJ1-2; 9 bases are a match to TRBD1. This CDR3 is 15 amino acids long. The V gene's germline CDR1 is LNHDA and CDR2 SQIVND (reference sequence). With 7 bases clipped from V and 8 bases from J, the junction kept 14 bases outside the gene matches. In DNA form, the CDR3 reads TGTGCCAGTACCTCCTTAACCGGGACAGGGAAAGGCTACACCTTC. It is translated as CASTSLTGTGKGYTF.

This clone was recorded once. The genes are TRBV10-1 and TRBJ2-1; possibly TRBD2 for D (6 bases). Germline V gives CDR1 WNHNN, CDR2 SYGVQD (reference sequence). The CDR3 runs to 18 residues. V shed 6 bases and J shed 3 bases, with 24 bases lying between them. CDR3: CASSDRDSPNSVYNEQFF. The CDR3 region has the DNA TGCGCCAGCAGCGATAGGGACTCCCCAAACAGTGTCTACAATGAGCAGTTCTTC.

This clone was counted once. This chain uses TRBV7-2 with TRBJ2-7; 9 bases are a match to TRBD2. The V and J ends lost 5 bases and 2 bases, in that order; junction bases with no gene match: 7. Looked up from germline, CDR1 is SGHTA and CDR2 is FQGNSA. CDR3 length: 15 residues. CDR3 loop: CASSTNSGSAYEQYF. The CDR3 nucleotides read TGTGCCAGCAGCACTAATAGCGGGAGTGCCTACGAGCAGTACTTC.

The chain links TRBV7-9 to TRBJ1-2, with 10 bases identical to TRBD1. Germline CDR1 reads SEHNR; CDR2 reads FQNEAQ (reference sequence). There are 13 residues in the CDR3. The V gene end was trimmed by 5 bases and the J gene end by 8 bases; junction bases not matched to a gene: 5. CDR3 sequence: CASSLTGGGGYTF. As DNA, the CDR3 is TGTGCCAGCAGCCTGACAGGGGGCGGAGGCTACACCTTC.

The chain links TRBV24-1 to TRBJ2-7; 8 positions match TRBD1. CDR3 length equals 18 residues. V gave up 4 bases and J gave up 2 bases; unmatched junction bases: 15. Germline lookup yields CDR1 KGHDR and CDR2 SFDVKD. CDR3 in DNA: TGTGCCACCAGTGACCAGAGCCGACAGGGGTTATACCCCTACGAGCAGTACTTC. This codes for CATSDQSRQGLYPYEQYF.